The present T cell receptor (beta chain) was sequenced within a study of control samples from healthy donors and cancer patients. Looked up from germline, CDR1 is LGHDT and CDR2 is YNNKEL (reference sequence). The CDR3 is 13 amino acids. V shed 4 bases and J shed 11 bases, with 17 bases lying between them. The assay was immunoSEQ multiplex PCR, and TCRdb's table has in-frame clones only and misses some. The sample shows some 130,000 clones, roughly 91% of them seen only once. Sequencing was performed on PBMCs. The receptor comes from a man aged 45-65 years with head and neck cancer. The chain employs TRBV3-1 (or the pseudogene TRBV3-2) and TRBJ1-1, with a weak D call TRBD1 (6 bases). CDR3 region: CASSPGQGLYAFF. CDR3 sequence (DNA): TGTGCCAGCAGCCCGGGGCAGGGGCTTTATGCTTTCTTT.